These 25 T cell receptor beta chains came from one sample sequenced in a study of blood T cell repertoires in COVID-19 (dated by TCRdb to about 2020). Libraries were prepared through the immunoSEQ multiplex PCR assay. The table comes from immuneACCESS by way of TCRdb, which keeps in-frame sequences with V and J called. Part of the clones is missing from these tables; in studies checked, under half for an unresolved V gene and the rest for unknown reasons. The sample records 200,000 to 250,000 clones, about 90% of which are singletons. The biggest ten clones account for around 2.8% of the sample. The sequencing sample was made of peripheral blood. The origin of the receptors is a woman aged 25 to 45 who had recovered from COVID-19.

The chain uses TRBV6-5 and TRBJ2-2, with D possibly matching TRBD1 (6 bases). V was pared by 0 bases and J by 2 bases, with 10 bases between. Germline V gives CDR1 MNHEY, CDR2 SVGAGI. There are 16 residues in the CDR3. The CDR3 sequence: CASSYSGQTNTGELFF. In nucleotides, the CDR3 is TGTGCCAGCAGTTACTCCGGACAGACTAACACCGGGGAGCTGTTTTTT.

CDR3 in amino acids: CASSVIDRAHQPQHF. The CDR3, as DNA: TGTGCCAGTAGTGTTATCGACAGGGCCCATCAGCCCCAGCATTTT. The chain carries TRBV19 and TRBJ1-5, with 7 bases matching TRBD1. There are 15 residues in the CDR3. Germline V gene lookup returns CDR1 LNHDA and CDR2 SQIVND (reference sequence). Trimming cost V 5 bases and J 5 bases; bases outside gene matches: 9.

J is TRBJ2-3 and V is TRBV6-5; no clear D. The CDR3 totals 15 residues. CDR1 and CDR2 from the germline V gene are MNHEY and SVGAGI. V lost 0 bases and J lost 2, with 9 bases in between. CDR3: CASSYSRHFTDTQYF. Here the CDR3 DNA reads TGTGCCAGCAGTTACTCGAGGCACTTCACAGATACGCAGTATTTT.

The chain recombines TRBV9 with TRBJ2-3; possibly TRBD1 for D (5 bases). V lost 3 bases to trimming and J lost 1 base, with 9 bases between them. Per the germline V gene, CDR1 is SGDLS and CDR2 is YYNGEE. CDR3 length: 14 residues. This CDR3 is CASSGGWGTDTQYF. The CDR3 DNA is TGTGCCAGCAGCGGGGGCTGGGGCACAGATACGCAGTATTTT.

The chain is built from TRBV18 and TRBJ1-3; possibly TRBD1 for D (5 bases). Looked up from germline, CDR1 is KGHSH and CDR2 is LQKENI. The CDR3 has 16 amino acids. Trimming removed 6 bases at V and 0 bases at J, with 15 bases between. Here the CDR3 DNA reads TGTGCCAGCTCCCAAGCAGTTGGGGCCTCTGGAAACACCATATATTTT. This gives the protein CASSQAVGASGNTIYF.

The J gene is TRBJ2-1, the V gene TRBV3-1 (or the pseudogene TRBV3-2); TRBD1 matches 9 bases. With V trimmed by 1 base and J by 9 bases, 10 bases remained unmatched. This CDR3 comprises 16 residues. Germline values: CDR1 LGHDT, CDR2 YNNKEL (reference sequence). The CDR3 DNA sequence: TGTGCCAGCAGCCAAGTAGGGGACAGGGACGGGAGTGAGCAGTTCTTC. Its protein is CASSQVGDRDGSEQFF.

This clone was detected only a few times. J is TRBJ1-1 and V is TRBV2; 8 positions match TRBD1. The CDR3 spans 15 residues. Germline-derived CDR1 and CDR2 are SNHLY and FYNNEI. The junction had 4 bases not matched to a gene; V was cut back by 3 bases and J by 1 base. CDR3: CASSDQGARNTEAFF. Here the CDR3 DNA reads TGTGCCAGCAGTGACCAGGGGGCGCGGAACACTGAAGCTTTCTTT.

The rearrangement joins TRBV4-1 to TRBJ2-7; tentative D call: TRBD1 (6 bases). The CDR3 has 14 amino acids. The germline V gene encodes CDR1 MGHRA and CDR2 YSYEKL. V lost 5 bases to trimming and J lost 3 bases, with 14 bases between them. This CDR3 reads CASSEGQLFYEQYF. DNA for the CDR3: TGCGCCAGCAGCGAAGGACAGTTATTCTACGAGCAGTACTTC.

The gene calls are TRBV27 and TRBJ1-3; tentatively, D is TRBD1 (5 bases). Germline loops: CDR1 MNHEY, CDR2 SMNVEV (reference sequence). CDR3 length: 14 amino acids. Trimming shortened V by 7 bases and J by 0 bases, and 10 bases separated the two germline ends. In DNA, the CDR3 is TGTGCCAGCAAGGGGCTCTCCTCTGGAAACACCATATATTTT. This sequence encodes CASKGLSSGNTIYF.

Only one count was recorded for this clone. The chain links TRBV3-1 (or the pseudogene TRBV3-2) to TRBJ1-1; 7 bases line up with TRBD1. The length of the CDR3 is 16 residues. Germline CDR1 is LGHDT and CDR2 is YNNKEL (reference sequence). V shed 1 base, J shed 10 bases, and the junction held 15 bases outside the gene matches. CDR3 residues: CASSQVGVGQANPAFF. The CDR3, as DNA: TGTGCCAGCAGCCAAGTGGGTGTCGGACAGGCGAATCCAGCTTTCTTT.

Concerning this clone itself: At one end, the junction sequence differs from germline, possibly due to a read error. The rearrangement uses TRBV19 and TRBJ1-2; no firm D call. Per the germline V gene, CDR1 is LNHDA and CDR2 is SQIVND (reference sequence). This CDR3 comprises 11 residues. The CDR3: CASATSYGYFF. Here the CDR3 DNA reads TGTGCCAGCGCGACTAGTTACGGATACTTTTTC.

The J gene is TRBJ2-7, the V gene TRBV7-2, with 10 bases fitting TRBD1. The V and J ends lost 5 bases and 6 bases, in that order; junction bases with no gene match: 7. The germline CDR1 and CDR2 sequences are SGHTA and FQGNSA. The CDR3 has 14 amino acids. CDR3 sequence reads: CASSTRQGAGEQYF. The CDR3 DNA reads as TGTGCCAGCAGCACCCGACAGGGGGCAGGCGAGCAGTACTTC.

This sequence joins TRBV6-1 and TRBJ1-1, with 7 bases aligning to TRBD1. Germline CDR1 MNHNS, CDR2 SASEGT. The CDR3 is made up of 15 amino acids. V was clipped by 2 bases and J by 4 bases; unmatched bases: 7. The chain's CDR3 is CASSEPRTGSTEAFF. Here the CDR3 DNA reads TGTGCCAGCAGTGAACCCCGGACAGGCAGCACTGAAGCTTTCTTT.

This chain links TRBV19 with TRBJ1-2, with a possible D match to TRBD1 (5 bases). In germline, CDR1 is LNHDA, CDR2 SQIVND (reference sequence). The CDR3 consists of 14 residues. The V and J ends lost 7 bases and 1 base respectively, with 13 bases between them. The CDR3 coding sequence is TGTGCCAGTACGAGATTAGACAGTAACTATGGCTACACCTTC. Amino acid sequence: CASTRLDSNYGYTF.

This chain uses TRBV10-3 with TRBJ1-2, with 7 bases aligning to TRBD1. Germline V gives CDR1 ENHRY, CDR2 SYGVKD. The CDR3 spans 10 residues. V lost 8 bases and J lost 8; bases outside the gene matches: 2. In nucleotides, the CDR3 is TGTGCCATCGGACAGGACGGCTACACCTTC. Translation gives CAIGQDGYTF.

The J gene is TRBJ2-7, the V gene TRBV19; 12 nucleotides line up with TRBD1. Germline loops: CDR1 LNHDA, CDR2 SQIVND (reference sequence). V was clipped by 7 bases and J by 1 base; unmatched bases: 11. CDR3 size: 17 residues. This CDR3 is CASTTSPGQGASYEQYF. CDR3 in DNA: TGTGCCAGTACAACAAGCCCGGGACAGGGGGCTTCCTACGAGCAGTACTTC. Variable domain in full (rest from reference TRBV19 and TRBJ2-7): DGGITQSPKYLFRKEGQNVTLSCEQNLNHDAMYWYRQDPGQGLRLIYYSQIVNDFQKGDIAEGYSVSREKKESFPLTVTSAQKNPTAFYLCASTTSPGQGASYEQYFGPGTRLTVT.

This sequence joins TRBV4-2 and TRBJ2-1, with 9 bases identical to TRBD1. The CDR3 has 15 residues. Germline lookup yields CDR1 LGHNA and CDR2 YNFKEQ. The V gene end was trimmed by 5 bases and the J gene end by 3 bases; junction bases not matched to a gene: 5. DNA of the CDR3: TGTGCCAGCAGCTCCGGGACAGGGCACTACAATGAGCAGTTCTTC. It encodes CASSSGTGHYNEQFF.

J is TRBJ1-1 and V is TRBV27; D remains ambiguous. V was pared by 7 bases and J by 3 bases, with 6 bases between. This CDR3 spans 11 amino acids. Germline CDR1 reads MNHEY; CDR2 reads SMNVEV (reference sequence). The CDR3 DNA follows: TGTGCCAGCAAGGGAGACACTGAAGCTTTCTTT. This translates into CASKGDTEAFF.

The chain couples TRBV7-2 to TRBJ1-5; D unresolved. There are 13 residues in the CDR3. CDR1 and CDR2 (germline): SGHTA, FQGNSA. Trimming took off 6 bases at V and 5 bases at J, with 11 bases between the two ends. The CDR3 sequence is CASSSVSDQPQHF. For the CDR3, the DNA is TGTGCCAGCAGTTCCGTCAGTGATCAGCCCCAGCATTTT.

The chain recombines TRBV7-9 with TRBJ1-1; D ambiguous. V was trimmed by 6 bases and J by 0 bases, leaving 8 bases between them. CDR1 and CDR2 from the germline V gene are SEHNR and FQNEAQ (reference sequence). The CDR3 loop spans 13 amino acids. CDR3 DNA sequence: TGTGCCAGCAGGATACATGTGAACACTGAAGCTTTCTTT. As protein: CASRIHVNTEAFF.

The rearrangement links TRBV7-2 to TRBJ2-2, with D perhaps TRBD1 (5 bases). Trimming took off 1 base at V and 4 bases at J, with 13 bases between the two ends. The CDR3 spans 16 residues. Germline CDR1 SGHTA, CDR2 FQGNSA. The CDR3 DNA sequence: TGTGCCAGCAGCTTAGTTGGCAGGGTATCCACCGGGGAGCTGTTTTTT. Protein: CASSLVGRVSTGELFF.

The V and J genes are TRBV7-9 and TRBJ2-1; 14 nucleotides line up with TRBD2. Losses at the gene ends were 4 bases for V and 4 bases for J; bases not matched to a gene: 3. Germline V lookup: CDR1 SEHNR, CDR2 FQNEAQ (reference sequence). The length of the CDR3 is 16 residues. This chain's CDR3 is CASSSGLAGEYNEQFF. CDR3 bases: TGTGCCAGCAGCTCGGGACTAGCGGGGGAATACAATGAGCAGTTCTTC.

This clone came up once. The chain carries TRBV11-2 and TRBJ2-1; D is uncertain. Per the germline V gene, CDR1 is SGHAT and CDR2 is FQNNGV. The length of the CDR3 is 11 residues. Trimming removed 3 bases from V and 6 bases from J, with 3 bases in between. The chain's CDR3 is CASSFSNEQFF. Here the CDR3 DNA reads TGTGCCAGCAGCTTCAGCAATGAGCAGTTCTTC.

V usage is TRBV7-2 and J usage is TRBJ1-6; 8 nucleotides line up with TRBD1. The V segment lost 3 bases and the J segment 8 bases; nucleotides outside the gene matches: 3. This CDR3 has 14 amino acids. Germline loops: CDR1 SGHTA, CDR2 FQGNSA. CDR3 sequence: CASSFGQGHSPLHF. In nucleotides, the CDR3 is TGTGCCAGCAGCTTTGGACAGGGCCATTCACCCCTCCACTTT.

Only one count was recorded for this clone. V gene TRBV5-1 combines with J gene TRBJ1-1, with no clear D. The CDR3 has 15 residues. Between the trimmed V and J ends, which lost 2 bases and 1 base, there was a span of 12 bases. CDR1 is SGHRS, CDR2 YFSETQ, per germline. The CDR3 reads CASSLTGKANTEAFF. DNA for the CDR3: TGCGCCAGCAGCTTAACCGGGAAGGCGAACACTGAAGCTTTCTTT.